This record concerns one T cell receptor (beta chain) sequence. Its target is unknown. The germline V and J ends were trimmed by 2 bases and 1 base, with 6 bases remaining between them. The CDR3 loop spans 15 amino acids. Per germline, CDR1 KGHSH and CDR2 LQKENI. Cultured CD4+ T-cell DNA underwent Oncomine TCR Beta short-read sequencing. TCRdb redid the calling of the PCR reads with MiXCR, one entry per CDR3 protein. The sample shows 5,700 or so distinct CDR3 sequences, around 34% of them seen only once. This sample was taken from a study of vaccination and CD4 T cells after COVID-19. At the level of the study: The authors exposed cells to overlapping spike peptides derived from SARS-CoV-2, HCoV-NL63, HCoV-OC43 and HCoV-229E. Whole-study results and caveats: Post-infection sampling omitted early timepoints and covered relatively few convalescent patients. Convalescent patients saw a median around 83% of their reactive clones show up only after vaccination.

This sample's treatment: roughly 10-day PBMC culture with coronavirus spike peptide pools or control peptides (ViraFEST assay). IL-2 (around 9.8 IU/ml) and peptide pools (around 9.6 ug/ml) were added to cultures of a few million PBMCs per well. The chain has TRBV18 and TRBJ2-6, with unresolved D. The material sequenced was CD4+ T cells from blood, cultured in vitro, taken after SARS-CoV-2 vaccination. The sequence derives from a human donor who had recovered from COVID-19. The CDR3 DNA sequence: TGTGCCAGCTCACCAGGAGCGTCTGGGGCCAACGTCCTGACTTTC. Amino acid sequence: CASSPGASGANVLTF.